The 24 T cell receptor beta chains reported below all come from one sample, sequenced in a study of blood T cell repertoires in COVID-19. Sequenced by immunoSEQ multiplex PCR; TCRdb stores in-frame clones only, minus some. The table includes 380,000 or so clones, around 90% detected once. Sequencing used PBMCs or T cells enriched from blood (not recorded which). The receptors stem from a woman in her 40s with acute COVID-19.

The rearrangement uses TRBV4-2 and TRBJ2-2, with D possibly TRBD1 on 5 matching bases. Germline V CDR1 and CDR2: LGHNA, YNFKEQ. The ends were cut back, 1 base at V and 2 bases at J, with 11 bases in the middle. CDR3 size: 16 residues. CDR3 in amino acids: CASSQGQFHNTGELFF. In DNA, the CDR3 is TGTGCCAGCAGCCAAGGACAGTTCCATAACACCGGGGAGCTGTTTTTT.

This chain connects TRBV5-6 to TRBJ1-2, with TRBD1 matching 8 bases. V lost 3 bases, J lost 6 bases, and 7 bases stayed unmatched. The CDR3 loop spans 14 amino acids. The germline V gene encodes CDR1 SGHDT and CDR2 YYEEEE. CDR3 loop: CASSWWTGLDGYTF. CDR3 bases: TGTGCCAGCAGCTGGTGGACAGGGCTTGATGGCTACACCTTC.

This chain uses TRBV5-1 with TRBJ2-7, with 8 bases lining up with TRBD1. CDR3 length: 14 amino acids. Unmatched junction bases numbered 4, after V lost 1 base and J lost 4 bases. The germline V gene has CDR1 SGHRS and CDR2 YFSETQ. The CDR3: CASSLTGGIYEQYF. The CDR3 DNA sequence: TGCGCCAGCAGCTTGACAGGGGGGATTTACGAGCAGTACTTC.

This clone was observed a single time. CDR3 in amino acids: CASSAPTSGAYNEQFF. DNA for the CDR3: TGTGCCAGCAGCGCCCCAACCTCGGGGGCCTACAATGAGCAGTTCTTC. The chain links TRBV9 to TRBJ2-1; tentative D call: TRBD2 (6 bases). This CDR3 has 16 amino acids. Trimming removed 3 bases at V and 2 bases at J, with 15 bases between. Germline V gene sequence: CDR1 SGDLS, CDR2 YYNGEE.

This chain connects TRBV19 to TRBJ1-2, with 9 bases aligning to TRBD1. In germline, CDR1 is LNHDA, CDR2 SQIVND (reference sequence). V was pared by 4 bases and J by 5 bases, with 5 bases of the junction left unmatched. The CDR3 covers 14 residues. CDR3 coding DNA: TGTGCCAGTAGTAGGGGACAGGGAACATATGGCTACACCTTC. It codes for CASSRGQGTYGYTF.

CDR3 protein: CASSRGTGETEAFF. The CDR3 DNA sequence: TGTGCCAGCAGCCGAGGGACAGGGGAGACTGAAGCTTTCTTT. The chain links TRBV11-3 to TRBJ1-1, with 10 positions matching TRBD1. V lost 5 bases, J lost 5 bases, and 5 bases stayed unmatched. The CDR3 loop spans 14 amino acids. Germline V lookup: CDR1 SGHNT, CDR2 YENEEA.

V and J are TRBV6-5 and TRBJ1-5, with unresolved D. V lost 7 bases and J lost 2, with 15 bases in between. Germline lookup yields CDR1 MNHEY and CDR2 SVGAGI. This CDR3 comprises 15 residues. The CDR3 sequence is CASTLSRGGNQPQHF. CDR3 nucleotides: TGTGCCAGCACCCTATCACGGGGTGGCAATCAGCCCCAGCATTTT.

This clone was observed a handful of times. The chain combines TRBV3-1 (or the pseudogene TRBV3-2) with TRBJ2-3; TRBD2 matches at 10 bases. This CDR3 comprises 17 residues. V shed 1 base, J shed 2 bases, and the junction held 6 bases outside the gene matches. The germline CDR1 and CDR2 sequences are LGHDT and YNNKEL (reference sequence). In DNA form, the CDR3 reads TGTGCCAGCAGCCAAGGGCGGCTAGCGGGGGCCACAGATACGCAGTATTTT. Translated, it gives CASSQGRLAGATDTQYF.

This clone has just a few counts. The chain has TRBV7-9 and TRBJ2-1; 13 nucleotides agree with TRBD2. V trimming: 4 bases; J trimming: 4 bases; junction bases outside the gene matches: 7. CDR1 and CDR2 from the germline V gene are SEHNR and FQNEAQ (reference sequence). The CDR3 runs 17 residues. CDR3 sequence: CASSSRTSGGDYNEQFF. The CDR3 DNA reads TGTGCCAGCAGCTCTAGGACTAGCGGGGGAGATTACAATGAGCAGTTCTTC.

The V and J genes are TRBV9 and TRBJ2-1, with 12 bases lining up with TRBD1. CDR1 and CDR2 from the germline V gene are SGDLS and YYNGEE. CDR3 size: 16 residues. V lost 3 bases to trimming and J lost 7 bases; unmatched junction nucleotides: 8. The CDR3 here is CASSALGQGAWNEQFF. CDR3 sequence (DNA): TGTGCCAGCAGCGCCCTGGGACAGGGGGCCTGGAATGAGCAGTTCTTC. Full variable domain (rest looked up from reference TRBV9 and TRBJ2-1): DSGVTQTPKHLITATGQRVTLRCSPRSGDLSVYWYQQSLDQGLQFLIQYYNGEERAKGNILERFSAQQFPDLHSELNLSSLELGDSALYFCASSALGQGAWNEQFFGPGTRLTVL.

The chain joins TRBV30 to TRBJ2-3, with 7 nucleotides matching TRBD1. The CDR3 consists of 14 residues. Germline V gives CDR1 GTSNPN, CDR2 SVGIG (reference sequence). V trimming: 1 base; J trimming: 3 bases; junction bases outside the gene matches: 4. The CDR3 DNA follows: TGTGCCTGGAGTGAGGTCAGGGGGACAGATACGCAGTATTTT. Translating it yields CAWSEVRGTDTQYF.

Here the CDR3 reads CASSRRGMSGNTIYF. The CDR3 DNA sequence: TGTGCCAGCAGTCGAAGGGGGATGTCTGGAAACACCATATATTTT. The rearrangement uses TRBV3-1 (or the pseudogene TRBV3-2) and TRBJ1-3, with D maybe TRBD1 (6 bases). CDR1 and CDR2 from the germline V gene are LGHDT and YNNKEL (reference sequence). The V end was cut by 6 bases, the J end by 1 base, with 13 bases between. This CDR3 region has 15 residues.

As DNA, the CDR3 is TGCAGTGCTAGTAGACTAGCGAGGGGTAATGAGCAGTTCTTC. It encodes CSASRLARGNEQFF. This chain uses TRBV20-1 with TRBJ2-1; 8 bases are shared with TRBD2. CDR3 length: 14 residues. Germline loops: CDR1 DFQATT, CDR2 SNEGSKA (reference sequence). V shed 3 bases, J shed 7 bases, and the junction held 8 bases outside the gene matches.

This clone was seen more than once but under ten times. The chain links TRBV10-3 to TRBJ1-6, with a weak D call TRBD1 (5 bases). Per germline, CDR1 ENHRY and CDR2 SYGVKD. Trimming left V 2 bases short and J 10 bases short, with 9 bases between. The CDR3 has 13 residues. The CDR3 sequence is CAISEGAWSPLHF. The CDR3 nucleotides read TGTGCCATCAGTGAGGGGGCTTGGTCACCCCTCCACTTT.

This clone has a handful of counts. The chain combines TRBV3-1 (or the pseudogene TRBV3-2) with TRBJ1-3; TRBD1 matches at 9 bases. The CDR3 totals 15 residues. CDR1 is LGHDT and CDR2 is YNNKEL in the germline V gene (reference sequence). Germline trimming cut 3 bases from V and 4 bases from J; bases unmatched to any gene: 4. For the CDR3, the DNA is TGTGCCAGCAGCCACGACAGGGGGGTCGGAAACACCATATATTTT. Amino acid sequence: CASSHDRGVGNTIYF.

CDR3 protein: CARQKGPGTGGEQYF. Written as DNA, the CDR3 is TGTGCCAGACAAAAGGGCCCCGGGACAGGGGGCGAGCAGTACTTC. This sequence joins TRBV19 and TRBJ2-7; 11 nucleotides align to TRBD1. The V gene's germline CDR1 is LNHDA and CDR2 SQIVND (reference sequence). This CDR3 spans 15 amino acids. V lost 9 bases to trimming and J lost 6 bases; unmatched junction nucleotides: 13.

The chain is built from TRBV3-1 (or the pseudogene TRBV3-2) and TRBJ1-6, with TRBD1 identical over 9 bases. Germline CDR1 LGHDT, CDR2 YNNKEL (reference sequence). This CDR3 region has 15 residues. V lost 4 bases and J lost 10; bases outside the gene matches: 8. DNA of the CDR3: TGTGCCAGCAGCCTCTATGACAGGGGGAAATCACCCCTCCACTTT. Translated, it gives CASSLYDRGKSPLHF.

This clone was seen a single time. J is TRBJ1-5 and V is TRBV19; 8 bases fit TRBD1. The germline CDR1 and CDR2 sequences are LNHDA and SQIVND (reference sequence). This CDR3 has 16 residues. V lost 6 bases and J lost 0; bases outside the gene matches: 7. In DNA form, the CDR3 reads TGTGCCAGTAGGGACAGGGCCTTTAGTAGCAATCAGCCCCAGCATTTT. This encodes CASRDRAFSSNQPQHF.

As to this clone: The junction departs from germline at one end; a sequencing error may be responsible. This chain connects TRBV5-1 to TRBJ2-1; TRBD2 aligns across 12 bases. Germline values: CDR1 SGHRS, CDR2 YFSETQ. This CDR3 is built from 14 residues. The CDR3 DNA follows: TGCGCCAGCAGCTTGGACCCTAGCGGGGGGGCTTTAATCTTC. Translation gives CASSLDPSGGALIF. The full variable domain, completed using reference TRBV5-1 and TRBJ2-1, is KAGVTQTPRYLIKTRGQQVTLSCSPISGHRSVSWYQQTPGQGLQFLFEYFSETQRNKGNFPGRFSGRQFSNSRSEMNVSTLELGDSALYLCASSLDPSGGALIFGPGTRLTVL.

The chain employs TRBV29-1 and TRBJ2-6; possible D gene TRBD2, 6 bases. Trimming cost V 5 bases and J 0 bases, with 14 bases left between them. This CDR3 has 16 amino acids. Germline lookup yields CDR1 SQVTM and CDR2 ANQGSEA. The CDR3 is CSVLGDLSSGANVLTF. CDR3 in DNA: TGCAGCGTTCTTGGGGACTTGAGCTCTGGGGCCAACGTCCTGACTTTC.

The V call is TRBV7-9, the J call TRBJ1-4; 10 bases fit TRBD1. CDR3 length: 14 residues. From germline, CDR1 is SEHNR and CDR2 FQNEAQ (reference sequence). V was pared by 4 bases and J by 14 bases, with 10 bases of the junction left unmatched. The CDR3 sequence: CASSYPGQGPSLFF. The DNA for the CDR3 is TGTGCCAGCAGCTACCCGGGACAGGGGCCCTCTCTGTTTTTT.

The rearrangement links TRBV19 to TRBJ1-5; D is ambiguous. Looked up from germline, CDR1 is LNHDA and CDR2 is SQIVND (reference sequence). V was shortened by 6 bases and J by 9 bases, with 18 bases between the two germline ends. The CDR3 is made up of 14 amino acids. As DNA, the CDR3 is TGTGCCAGTAGCCTCAGTGGAGCGATGTGGCCCCAGCATTTT. It yields the protein CASSLSGAMWPQHF. The full variable domain, with the rest looked up from reference TRBV19 and TRBJ1-5, is DGGITQSPKYLFRKEGQNVTLSCEQNLNHDAMYWYRQDPGQGLRLIYYSQIVNDFQKGDIAEGYSVSREKKESFPLTVTSAQKNPTAFYLCASSLSGAMWPQHFGDGTRLSIL.

The rearrangement joins TRBV11-3 to TRBJ2-2, with 10 bases that match TRBD2. Trimming removed 1 base from V and 3 bases from J; junction bases left unmatched: 5. Germline V gives CDR1 SGHNT, CDR2 YENEEA. This CDR3 spans 17 amino acids. The CDR3 sequence: CASSLGVLAGHTGELFF. CDR3 coding DNA: TGTGCCAGCAGCTTAGGTGTACTAGCGGGGCACACCGGGGAGCTGTTTTTT.

The chain joins TRBV14 to TRBJ2-7, with 7 bases that match TRBD2. V lost 2 bases and J lost 6; bases outside the gene matches: 7. CDR1 is SGHDN, CDR2 FVKESK, per germline. The CDR3 spans 14 residues. CDR3 nucleotide sequence: TGTGCCAGCAGCCAAATGCCGACGGGGGGCGAGCAGTACTTC. It translates to CASSQMPTGGEQYF. Full variable domain (missing parts from reference TRBV14 and TRBJ2-7): EAGVTQFPSHSVIEKGQTVTLRCDPISGHDNLYWYRRVMGKEIKFLLHFVKESKQDESGMPNNRFLAERTGGTYSTLKVQPAELEDSGVYFCASSQMPTGGEQYFGPGTRLTVT.